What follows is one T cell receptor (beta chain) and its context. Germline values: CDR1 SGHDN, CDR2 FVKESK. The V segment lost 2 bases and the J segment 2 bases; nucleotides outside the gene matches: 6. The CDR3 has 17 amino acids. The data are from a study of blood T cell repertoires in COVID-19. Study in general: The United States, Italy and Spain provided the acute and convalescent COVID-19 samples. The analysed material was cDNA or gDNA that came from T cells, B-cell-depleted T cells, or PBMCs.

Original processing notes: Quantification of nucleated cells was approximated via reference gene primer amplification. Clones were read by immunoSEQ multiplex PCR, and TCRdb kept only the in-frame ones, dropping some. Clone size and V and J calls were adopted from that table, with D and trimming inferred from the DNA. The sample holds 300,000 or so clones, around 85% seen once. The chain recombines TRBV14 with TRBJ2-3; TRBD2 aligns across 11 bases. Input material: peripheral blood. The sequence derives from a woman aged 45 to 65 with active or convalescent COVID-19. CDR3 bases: TGTGCCAGCAGCCAACAATTGGGACTAGCGGTCACAGATACGCAGTATTTT. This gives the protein CASSQQLGLAVTDTQYF.